These 15 T cell receptor beta chains originate from one sample sequenced in a study of CD8 T cells in Susac syndrome. When the RNA was reverse transcribed, random hexamers were used with an input of about 0.5 to 1 ug. MiXCR was run by TCRdb on the immunoSEQ multiplex PCR reads, yielding one entry per CDR3 protein. Of some 140,000 distinct CDR3 sequences listed, 90% to 95% were seen once; the top ten hold around 0.25%. The source material was CD8+ T cells from PBMCs. Receptor source: a human donor with multiple sclerosis.

The chain combines TRBV30 with TRBJ2-2; D gene ambiguous. The CDR3 length is 16 residues. With 2 bases removed from V and 9 bases from J, the gap between germline ends came to 22 bases. The germline V gene has CDR1 GTSNPN and CDR2 SVGIG (reference sequence). The CDR3 region is CAWSLTFPPDLRELFF. CDR3 bases: TGTGCCTGGAGTCTAACGTTTCCCCCCGACTTAAGGGAGCTGTTTTTT.

The V call is TRBV28, the J call TRBJ2-3, with no clear D. The V and J ends lost 8 bases and 2 bases respectively, with 5 bases between them. The CDR3 length is 11 residues. The germline V gene encodes CDR1 MDHEN and CDR2 SYDVKM. As DNA, the CDR3 is TGTGCCAGCGGAAACACAGATACGCAGTATTTT. Translated, it gives CASGNTDTQYF.

This clonotype occurred a few times. The V gene is TRBV28, the J gene TRBJ2-5, with TRBD2 as a possible D gene (6 bases). Trimming left V 2 bases short and J 2 bases short, with 6 bases between. Germline assignment: CDR1 MDHEN and CDR2 SYDVKM. The CDR3 covers 13 residues. The CDR3 DNA is TGTGCCAGCAGTTTAGGGACTCAAGAGACCCAGTACTTC. This sequence encodes CASSLGTQETQYF.

J is TRBJ2-3 and V is TRBV15; 13 nucleotides match TRBD2. Germline V gene sequence: CDR1 LNHNV, CDR2 YYDKDF (reference sequence). The CDR3 has 17 amino acids. V lost 0 bases to trimming and J lost 5 bases; unmatched junction nucleotides: 5. The CDR3 nucleotides are TGTGCCACCAGCAGAGAAGGACTAGCGGGAGAGGTAGATACGCAGTATTTT. It specifies CATSREGLAGEVDTQYF.

The V call is TRBV28, the J call TRBJ2-5, with 7 bases that match TRBD2. The CDR3 extends over 14 amino acids. Unmatched junction bases numbered 3, after V lost 3 bases and J lost 2 bases. Per the germline V gene, CDR1 is MDHEN and CDR2 is SYDVKM. The CDR3, as DNA: TGTGCCAGCAGTTTCAGCGGGATTCAAGAGACCCAGTACTTC. Translated, it gives CASSFSGIQETQYF.

This sequence joins TRBV5-1 and TRBJ2-5; no firm D call. The CDR3 is 14 residues long. Germline V gene sequence: CDR1 SGHRS, CDR2 YFSETQ. With 0 bases removed from V and 2 bases from J, the gap between germline ends came to 8 bases. The CDR3 coding sequence is TGCGCCAGCAGCTTGGTGGCAGCTCAAGAGACCCAGTACTTC. This sequence encodes CASSLVAAQETQYF.

J is TRBJ2-2 and V is TRBV4-1; D remains unclear. This CDR3 spans 15 amino acids. V dropped 1 base and J dropped 2 bases, with 8 bases sitting between them. CDR1 and CDR2 (germline): MGHRA, YSYEKL. The CDR3 reads CASSQGGVNTGELFF. CDR3 nucleotide sequence: TGCGCCAGCAGCCAAGGAGGCGTTAACACCGGGGAGCTGTTTTTT.

This sequence joins TRBV30 and TRBJ1-2; D call uncertain. Looked up from germline, CDR1 is GTSNPN and CDR2 is SVGIG (reference sequence). The CDR3 length is 13 residues. With 0 bases removed from V and 3 bases from J, the gap between germline ends came to 8 bases. The CDR3 loop reads CAWSVVQHYGYTF. In DNA, the CDR3 is TGTGCCTGGAGTGTTGTACAACACTATGGCTACACCTTC.

The rearrangement joins TRBV20-1 to TRBJ1-1; no clear D gene. CDR3 length: 14 amino acids. Germline values: CDR1 DFQATT, CDR2 SNEGSKA (reference sequence). V gave up 2 bases and J gave up 2 bases, with 12 bases separating them. CDR3 DNA sequence: TGCAGTGCTAGAATAGCCAGGCCAAACACTGAAGCTTTCTTT. This gives the protein CSARIARPNTEAFF.

V and J are TRBV15 and TRBJ2-2, with D perhaps TRBD1 (6 bases). Looked up from germline, CDR1 is LNHNV and CDR2 is YYDKDF (reference sequence). The CDR3 covers 15 residues. V lost 7 bases and J 0 bases, leaving 12 bases between the germline ends. DNA for the CDR3: TGTGCCACCACCCTGGACAGCACGAACACCGGGGAGCTGTTTTTT. It translates to CATTLDSTNTGELFF.

J is TRBJ1-1 and V is TRBV3-1; D not resolved. Germline-derived CDR1 and CDR2 are LGHDT and YNNKEL (reference sequence). Trimming took off 0 bases at V and 3 bases at J, with 8 bases between the two ends. The CDR3 has 14 residues. The DNA of the CDR3 is TGTGCCAGCAGCCAAGATAATGGGTACACTGAAGCTTTCTTT. Translating gives CASSQDNGYTEAFF.

The V and J genes are TRBV30 and TRBJ1-1, with TRBD1 matching 9 bases. The V gene end was trimmed by 5 bases and the J gene end by 6 bases; junction bases not matched to a gene: 10. The CDR3 sequence is 14 residues long. Germline lookup yields CDR1 GTSNPN and CDR2 SVGIG (reference sequence). In DNA, the CDR3 is TGTGCCTGGGACTCGGGACAGGGTGAACCTGAAGCTTTCTTT. Amino acids: CAWDSGQGEPEAFF.

This chain's CDR3 is CASSLVGTSGDNEQFF. Written as DNA, the CDR3 is TGTGCCAGCTCACTGGTCGGGACTAGCGGAGACAATGAGCAGTTCTTC. The chain recombines TRBV18 with TRBJ2-1, with 11 bases fitting TRBD2. The CDR3 is 16 residues long. Germline CDR1 and CDR2: KGHSH and LQKENI. V was pared by 4 bases and J by 5 bases, with 7 bases of the junction left unmatched.

The chain carries TRBV3-1 and TRBJ2-5; a weak D match, TRBD1 (6 bases). Trimming pared 3 bases from V and 2 bases from J, leaving 7 bases between. CDR1 LGHDT and CDR2 YNNKEL come from the germline V gene (reference sequence). The CDR3 length is 13 residues. CDR3 region: CASSHGTQETQYF. The CDR3 DNA reads TGTGCCAGCAGCCACGGGACACAAGAGACCCAGTACTTC.

This clonotype was recorded only once. The CDR3 protein is CASSFGGAETQYF. The CDR3 DNA reads TGTGCCAGCAGTTTCGGGGGGGCAGAGACCCAGTACTTC. The V and J genes are TRBV28 and TRBJ2-5; 8 positions agree with TRBD2. In germline, CDR1 is MDHEN, CDR2 SYDVKM. The V and J ends lost 3 bases and 4 bases, in that order; junction bases with no gene match: 1. The CDR3 consists of 13 residues.